Following are 27 T cell receptor beta chains from one sample sequenced in a study of T cell clonality in common variable immunodeficiency. TCRdb's table, derived via immunoSEQ multiplex PCR, lists solely in-frame clones and lacks some. The sample presents tens of thousands of clones, none singletons. Specimen: peripheral blood mononuclear cells. These receptor sequences come from a person between 18 and 75 years old in good health.

This clone was detected many times. The read halts 3 residues ahead of the CDR3 end, with the missing end drawn from the germline J gene. The rearrangement links TRBV6-1 to TRBJ1-1; the D gene is possibly TRBD1 (6 bases). The CDR3 is made up of 18 amino acids. Germline V lookup: CDR1 MNHNS, CDR2 SASEGT. Trimming stripped 2 bases from V and 7 bases from J, with 26 bases between. CDR3 bases read: TGTGCCAGCAGTGAATTGTTTCGATACAGGGCCTGGGTGGATGAA. This gives the protein CASSELFRYRAWVDE. The complete CDR3 protein is CASSELFRYRAWVDEAFF.

Remarks on this clone: The read comes to an end 3 residues before the CDR3 does, leaving the germline J gene to fill in the end. J is TRBJ2-1 and V is TRBV29-1, with D possibly being TRBD1 (6 bases). The V gene lost 8 bases and the J gene lost 5 bases, with 16 bases spanning the gap. CDR3 size: 13 residues. Germline values: CDR1 SQVTM, CDR2 ANQGSEA. The CDR3 spells CSHRTDENNEQFF. The part of the CDR3 DNA that was read is TGCAGCCACCGGACAGACGAAAACAATGAG.

This clone was recorded at least ten times. The CDR3 goes on 3 residues after the read ends, and that part is filled in from the germline J gene. The V call is TRBV12-3 or TRBV12-4, the J call TRBJ2-6, with 7 bases fitting TRBD2. With 5 bases clipped from V and 0 bases from J, the junction kept 10 bases outside the gene matches. CDR3 size: 18 residues. CDR3 DNA, as far as it was read: TGTGCCAGCAGTCCCGGACTAGAAGGCCGCTCTGGGGCCAACGTC. Protein: CASSPGLEGRSGANV. The CDR3 in full is CASSPGLEGRSGANVLTF.

This clone was detected many times. Coverage ceases 3 residues before the CDR3 finishes, and the germline J gene fills in the end. The chain has TRBV10-3 and TRBJ2-5; possibly TRBD2 for D (6 bases). Trimming took off 5 bases at V and 0 bases at J, with 7 bases between the two ends. The germline CDR1 and CDR2 sequences are ENHRY and SYGVKD. The CDR3 loop spans 13 amino acids. The CDR3 reads CAISRGNQETQYF. CDR3 bases read: TGTGCCATCAGTCGGGGGAACCAAGAGACC.

Ten or more counts support this clone. The read ends 3 residues early relative to the CDR3; the germline J gene fills the gap. The J gene is TRBJ1-2, the V gene TRBV6-1, with D unclear. This CDR3 is 13 amino acids long. The V end was cut by 7 bases, the J end by 4 bases, with 13 bases between. Germline-derived CDR1 and CDR2 are MNHNS and SASEGT. Partial CDR3 DNA: TGTGCCAGCACTGACGACACCAGCTATGGC. This gives the protein CASTDDTSYG. The full CDR3 reads CASTDDTSYGYTF.

This clone came up many times. The CDR3 end lies 3 residues beyond the end of the read and is filled in from the germline J gene. The chain carries TRBV20-1 and TRBJ2-2, with TRBD1 matching 9 bases. The J segment lost 2 bases and the V segment lost 1 base, leaving 11 bases of the junction unmatched. Germline CDR1 is DFQATT and CDR2 is SNEGSKA (reference sequence). The CDR3 runs to 18 residues. The covered CDR3 bases are TGCAGTGCTAGAGGTTGGGACAGGGAAAGGGGAAACACCGGGGAG. It codes for CSARGWDRERGNTGE. The CDR3 in its entirety is CSARGWDRERGNTGELFF.

This clone was seen ten or more times. The CDR3 end is not reached by the read, which stops 3 residues before it; the germline J gene fills it in. This chain links TRBV14 with TRBJ1-1; D is ambiguous. The CDR3 runs to 14 residues. V lost 1 base to trimming and J lost 7 bases, with 13 bases between them. Per germline, CDR1 SGHDN and CDR2 FVKESK. The CDR3 here is CASSQGQRLSEAFF. CDR3 bases read: TGTGCCAGCAGCCAAGGCCAGCGGCTGAGTGAA. Full variable domain (rest looked up from reference TRBV14 and TRBJ1-1): EAGVTQFPSHSVIEKGQTVTLRCDPISGHDNLYWYRRVMGKEIKFLLHFVKESKQDESGMPNNRFLAERTGGTYSTLKVQPAELEDSGVYFCASSQGQRLSEAFFGQGTRLTVV.

This clone has a count of ten or more. The CDR3 reads CASSPGQGRYGYTF. The covered CDR3 bases are TGCGCCAGCAGCCCCGGACAGGGAAGATATGGC. This chain joins TRBV4-1 and TRBJ1-2; 8 bases match TRBD1. Sequencing ends 3 residues short of the CDR3 end; the germline J gene provides the rest. Germline V gene data show CDR1 as MGHRA and CDR2 as YSYEKL. Unmatched junction bases numbered 6, after V lost 4 bases and J lost 5 bases. This CDR3 is built from 14 residues.

Many counts were recorded for this clone. The CDR3 is cut off 3 residues early in the read; its end comes from the germline J gene. This chain links TRBV20-1 with TRBJ1-2, with 7 bases lining up with TRBD1. This CDR3 contains 16 residues. J gave up 6 bases and V 5 bases, and 18 bases lay outside the gene matches. Germline V CDR1 and CDR2: DFQATT, SNEGSKA (reference sequence). The CDR3 sequence: CSAETGTEGGLDGYTF. The part of the CDR3 DNA that was read is TGCAGTGCTGAAACCGGGACAGAGGGTGGATTAGATGGC.

This clone was detected many times. CDR3: CASSIGRITDTQYF. CDR3 DNA (partial): TGTGCCAGTAGTATTGGCAGGATCACAGATACG. The V call is TRBV19, the J call TRBJ2-3; D uncertain. The read halts 3 residues ahead of the CDR3 end, with the missing end drawn from the germline J gene. Per the germline V gene, CDR1 is LNHDA and CDR2 is SQIVND (reference sequence). This CDR3 has 14 amino acids. V was cut by 3 bases and J by 2 bases, with 9 bases left in between.

In its sample, this clone was seen many times. The read ends 3 residues early relative to the CDR3; the germline J gene fills the gap. This chain uses TRBV12-3 or TRBV12-4 with TRBJ2-1, with TRBD1 matching over 8 bases. Trimming took 6 bases from V and 5 from J; bases not matched to a gene: 3. The CDR3 has 13 residues. The CDR3 bases that were read are TGTGCCAGCAGGACGACAGGGGACAATGAG. Its translation is CASRTTGDNE. The full-length CDR3 reads as CASRTTGDNEQFF.

This clone was recorded many times. Read sequence stops 3 residues before the CDR3 end, and the germline J gene provides the missing end. The rearrangement joins TRBV19 to TRBJ1-2, with D possibly TRBD1 on 6 matching bases. The CDR3 spans 13 residues. Germline values: CDR1 LNHDA, CDR2 SQIVND (reference sequence). The covered CDR3 bases are TGTGCCAGTAGCTTTACAGGGAGCTCGGGC. Protein sequence: CASSFTGSSG. In full, the CDR3 is CASSFTGSSGYTF.

This clone was seen at least ten times. The read halts 3 residues ahead of the CDR3 end, with the missing end drawn from the germline J gene. The chain joins TRBV4-1 to TRBJ2-7; the match to TRBD2 covers 8 bases. V was pared by 1 base and J by 5 bases, with 7 bases of the junction left unmatched. Germline CDR1 MGHRA, CDR2 YSYEKL. CDR3 length: 15 amino acids. The DNA read from the CDR3 is TGCGCCAGCAGCCAAGCAGGGGCGGGAGGCCACGAG. Protein: CASSQAGAGGHE. The whole CDR3 sequence is CASSQAGAGGHEQYF.

Worth noting for this clone: The read gets to within 3 residues of the CDR3 end, and the germline J gene fills in the rest. The chain employs TRBV19 and TRBJ2-1; 10 nucleotides agree with TRBD2. The CDR3 has 16 residues. Looked up from germline, CDR1 is LNHDA and CDR2 is SQIVND (reference sequence). The V segment lost 1 base and the J segment 9 bases; nucleotides outside the gene matches: 9. The part of the CDR3 DNA that was read is TGTGCCAGTAGTATAGGACTAGCGGGTCCTATGGGTGAG. Its translation is CASSIGLAGPMGE. The full CDR3 protein is CASSIGLAGPMGEQFF.

This clone was observed many times. CDR3 DNA (partial): TGTGCCAGTAGTACGACAGGGCTGGGC. It encodes CASSTTGLG. The CDR3, in full, reads CASSTTGLGYTF. The chain links TRBV19 to TRBJ1-2; 7 bases line up with TRBD1. The missing CDR3 end, 3 residues past where the read stops, is filled in from the germline J gene. The CDR3 runs to 12 residues. The germline CDR1 and CDR2 sequences are LNHDA and SQIVND (reference sequence).

This clone was detected ten times or more. The read terminates 3 residues before the CDR3 end, so the remaining end is supplied by the germline J gene. The chain is built from TRBV6-1 and TRBJ2-1, with 8 bases that match TRBD2. Germline trimming cut 4 bases from V and 3 bases from J; bases unmatched to any gene: 8. The CDR3 has 16 residues. CDR1 and CDR2 (germline): MNHNS, SASEGT. The CDR3 is CASSGKTGTSYNEQFF. The DNA read from the CDR3 is TGTGCCAGCAGTGGAAAAACCGGGACTAGCTACAATGAG.

This clone was recorded at least ten times. The CDR3 end lies 3 residues beyond the end of the read and is filled in from the germline J gene. The rearrangement links TRBV2 to TRBJ2-7, with TRBD2 identical over 7 bases. Germline values: CDR1 SNHLY, CDR2 FYNNEI. The CDR3 sequence is 11 residues long. The CDR3 loop reads CGGGRGGEQYF. Incomplete CDR3 DNA: TGTGGAGGCGGGAGAGGCGGCGAG.

There are many counts of this clone. Sequencing ends 3 residues short of the CDR3 end; the germline J gene provides the rest. The V and J genes are TRBV6-2 or TRBV6-3 and TRBJ2-1, with 7 nucleotides matching TRBD2. The CDR3 is made up of 14 amino acids. V lost 5 bases and J lost 5; bases outside the gene matches: 6. The germline V gene has CDR1 MNHEY and CDR2 SVGEGT. CDR3 sequence: CASSPGLVDNEQFF. The part of the CDR3 DNA that was read is TGTGCCAGCAGTCCCGGACTAGTTGACAATGAG.

This clone was seen ten or more times. Read coverage stops 3 residues before the CDR3 terminus; the germline J gene supplies the remainder. This chain links TRBV2 with TRBJ2-1; the match to TRBD2 covers 8 bases. Germline V gives CDR1 SNHLY, CDR2 FYNNEI. Losses at the gene ends were 11 bases for V and 2 bases for J; bases not matched to a gene: 8. The CDR3 is 14 amino acids. The sequenced CDR3 bases are TGTGCCGACAAGGGACTAGGCACCTACAATGAG. Its translation is CADKGLGTYNE. The entire CDR3 sequence reads CADKGLGTYNEQFF.

Concerning this clone itself: The read comes to an end 3 residues before the CDR3 does, leaving the germline J gene to fill in the end. The genes are TRBV5-1 and TRBJ2-5, with a tentative D call TRBD1 (6 bases). The germline V gene encodes CDR1 SGHRS and CDR2 YFSETQ. The V end lost 0 bases, the J end lost 2 bases, and 11 bases lay between the germline ends. The length of the CDR3 is 15 residues. The covered CDR3 bases are TGCGCCAGCAGCTTGGAACAGGGAGTACAAGAGACC. As protein: CASSLEQGVQET. In full, the CDR3 reads CASSLEQGVQETQYF. The full variable domain, in which reference TRBV5-1 and TRBJ2-5 provide the parts outside the CDR3, is KAGVTQTPRYLIKTRGQQVTLSCSPISGHRSVSWYQQTPGQGLQFLFEYFSETQRNKGNFPGRFSGRQFSNSRSEMNVSTLELGDSALYLCASSLEQGVQETQYFGPGTRLLVL.

This clone was recorded at least ten times. The read ends 3 residues early relative to the CDR3; the germline J gene fills the gap. This rearrangement joins TRBV6-1 to TRBJ1-2; D may be TRBD1 (6 bases). The ends were cut back, 3 bases at V and 0 bases at J, with 11 bases in the middle. CDR3 length: 15 residues. Germline V gives CDR1 MNHNS, CDR2 SASEGT. The CDR3 here is CASSDQGSANYGYTF. Incomplete CDR3 DNA: TGTGCCAGCAGTGATCAGGGGTCCGCTAACTATGGC.

Ten or more counts support this clone. Sequencing ends 3 residues short of the CDR3 end; the germline J gene provides the rest. The J gene is TRBJ1-5, the V gene TRBV19; D is perhaps TRBD1 (6 bases). This CDR3 has 17 amino acids. Germline V gene lookup returns CDR1 LNHDA and CDR2 SQIVND (reference sequence). Trimming removed 10 bases from V and 0 bases from J, with 22 bases in between. The sequenced part of the CDR3 DNA is TGTGCCACTCGGACAGACACGACGAAATATAGCAATCAGCCC. Protein: CATRTDTTKYSNQP. The full-length CDR3 reads as CATRTDTTKYSNQPQHF.

This clone came up many times. The read stops 3 residues short of the end of the CDR3; the missing end is completed from the germline J gene. V gene TRBV7-6 combines with J gene TRBJ2-1; TRBD2 agrees at 8 bases. Germline V gene lookup returns CDR1 SGHVS and CDR2 FNYEAQ. Trimming took 3 bases from V and 7 from J; bases not matched to a gene: 5. This CDR3 region has 14 residues. This CDR3 reads CASSFFERENEQFF. The CDR3 bases that were read are TGTGCCAGCAGCTTTTTCGAGCGGGAGAATGAG.

This clone appeared many times. The read finishes 3 residues shy of the CDR3 end, and the germline J gene is used to complete it. This chain uses TRBV19 with TRBJ2-5; 7 bases agree with TRBD1. V dropped 4 bases and J dropped 5; count of bases not matched to a gene: 13. The CDR3 runs 16 residues. Looked up from germline, CDR1 is LNHDA and CDR2 is SQIVND (reference sequence). Partial CDR3 DNA: TGTGCCAGTAGTACACGCTGGACAGGACCAAGCGAGACC. Residues: CASSTRWTGPSET. The entire CDR3 is CASSTRWTGPSETQYF.

This clone has more than one count but fewer than ten. The CDR3 end lies 3 residues beyond the end of the read and is filled in from the germline J gene. V and J are TRBV5-1 and TRBJ2-1; 8 nucleotides match TRBD2. Looked up from germline, CDR1 is SGHRS and CDR2 is YFSETQ. Losses at the gene ends were 4 bases for V and 4 bases for J; bases not matched to a gene: 13. The CDR3 has 17 residues. The CDR3 reads CASSPGLESSFYNEQFF. The sequenced part of the CDR3 DNA is TGCGCCAGCAGCCCGGGACTAGAATCCTCGTTTTACAATGAG. The complete variable domain, with remaining parts taken from reference TRBV5-1 and TRBJ2-1, reads KAGVTQTPRYLIKTRGQQVTLSCSPISGHRSVSWYQQTPGQGLQFLFEYFSETQRNKGNFPGRFSGRQFSNSRSEMNVSTLELGDSALYLCASSPGLESSFYNEQFFGPGTRLTVL.

This clone has ten or more counts. The read ends 3 residues before the CDR3 terminus; that terminus is restored from the germline J gene. The chain joins TRBV20-1 to TRBJ1-6; 9 bases map to TRBD1. CDR1 DFQATT and CDR2 SNEGSKA come from the germline V gene (reference sequence). There are 14 residues in the CDR3. V shed 0 bases and J 9 bases; nucleotides not matched to a gene: 3. This chain's CDR3 is CSARDGTGSSPLHF. The sequenced CDR3 bases are TGCAGTGCTAGAGACGGGACAGGGAGTTCACCC.

This clone was seen ten or more times. The CDR3 end falls 3 residues outside the read, so it is completed with the germline J gene. The chain recombines TRBV19 with TRBJ2-7; a possible D gene is TRBD2 (6 bases). The CDR3 covers 14 residues. The ends were cut back, 7 bases at V and 3 bases at J, with 16 bases in the middle. CDR1 is LNHDA and CDR2 is SQIVND in the germline V gene (reference sequence). CDR3 bases read: TGTGCCAGTAAGCCCGAGGAGGGTTTCTACGAG. Its protein product is CASKPEEGFYE. The full CDR3 protein reads CASKPEEGFYEQYF.